This T cell receptor (beta chain) originates from a study of cytomegalovirus exposure and HLA in healthy donors. The study's findings and limits: A later analysis found most CMV-associated TCR beta chains apparently HLA-restricted.

The PCR employed 60 Vbeta primers together with 13 Jbeta primers. Generated by immunoSEQ multiplex PCR, the TCRdb table keeps only in-frame clones and is missing some. The sample yields 85,000 to 120,000 clones, about 64% seen once. Note on this clone: Its antigen is unidentified.

V was clipped by 4 bases and J by 1 base, with 14 bases between them. The CDR3 loop spans 16 amino acids. Germline V gives CDR1 SGHDN, CDR2 FVKESK. Input material: PBMCs. V usage is TRBV14 and J usage is TRBJ2-1; possible D gene TRBD2, 5 bases. The receptor's source is a female donor in good health and CMV-seronegative. This CDR3 is CASSLERGLSYNEQFF. CDR3 nucleotides: TGTGCCAGCAGCCTCGAGCGCGGGTTGTCCTACAATGAGCAGTTCTTC.